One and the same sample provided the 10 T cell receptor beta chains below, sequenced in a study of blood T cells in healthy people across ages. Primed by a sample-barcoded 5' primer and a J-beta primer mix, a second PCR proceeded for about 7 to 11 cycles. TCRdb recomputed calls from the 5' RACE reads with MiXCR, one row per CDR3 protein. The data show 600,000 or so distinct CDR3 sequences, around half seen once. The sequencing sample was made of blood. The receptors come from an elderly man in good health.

The CDR3 DNA reads TGTGCCATCAGTGGGGGACCCACAACTAATGAAAAACTGTTTTTT. It specifies CAISGGPTTNEKLFF. This chain connects TRBV10-3 to TRBJ1-4, with a possible D match to TRBD1 (5 bases). The CDR3 spans 15 residues. The V end was cut by 4 bases, the J end by 0 bases, with 9 bases between. Germline V CDR1 and CDR2: ENHRY, SYGVKD.

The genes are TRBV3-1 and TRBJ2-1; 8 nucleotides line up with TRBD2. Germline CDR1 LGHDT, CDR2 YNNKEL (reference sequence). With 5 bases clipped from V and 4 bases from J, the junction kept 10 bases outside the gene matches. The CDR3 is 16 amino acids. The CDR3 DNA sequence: TGTGCCAGCAGCTCCGTTACTAGCGGAGGTTACAATGAGCAGTTCTTC. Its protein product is CASSSVTSGGYNEQFF.

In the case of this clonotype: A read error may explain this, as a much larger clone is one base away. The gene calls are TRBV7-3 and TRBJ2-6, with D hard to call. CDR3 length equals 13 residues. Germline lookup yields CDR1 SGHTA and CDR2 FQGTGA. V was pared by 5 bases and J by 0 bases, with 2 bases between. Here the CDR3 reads CASSVSGANVLTF. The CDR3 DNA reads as TGTGCCAGCAGCGTCTCTGGGGCCAACGTCCTGACTTTC.

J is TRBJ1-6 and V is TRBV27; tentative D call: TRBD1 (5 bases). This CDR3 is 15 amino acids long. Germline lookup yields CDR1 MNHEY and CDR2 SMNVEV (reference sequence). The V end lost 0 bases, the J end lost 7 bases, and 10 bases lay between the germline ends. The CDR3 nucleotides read TGTGCCAGCAGTTTATCGGGGCCCGGGAATTCACCCCTCCACTTT. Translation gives CASSLSGPGNSPLHF.

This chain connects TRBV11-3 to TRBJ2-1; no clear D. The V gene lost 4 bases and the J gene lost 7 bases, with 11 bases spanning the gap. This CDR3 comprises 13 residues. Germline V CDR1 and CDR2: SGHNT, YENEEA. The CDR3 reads CASSSPRRNEQFF. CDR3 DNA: TGTGCCAGCAGCTCCCCCCGACGGAATGAGCAGTTCTTC. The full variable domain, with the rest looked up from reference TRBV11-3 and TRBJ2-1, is EAGVVQSPRYKIIEKKQPVAFWCNPISGHNTLYWYLQNLGQGPELLIRYENEEAVDDSQLPKDRFSAERLKGVDSTLKIQPAELGDSAVYLCASSSPRRNEQFFGPGTRLTVL.

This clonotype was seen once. The CDR3 DNA sequence: TGTGCCAGCACCCTAAATTCCCGGGGTTATGGCTACACCTTC. It specifies CASTLNSRGYGYTF. The chain joins TRBV28 to TRBJ1-2; D is uncertain. The CDR3 extends over 14 amino acids. CDR1 MDHEN and CDR2 SYDVKM come from the germline V gene. V was trimmed by 7 bases and J by 5 bases, leaving 17 bases between them.

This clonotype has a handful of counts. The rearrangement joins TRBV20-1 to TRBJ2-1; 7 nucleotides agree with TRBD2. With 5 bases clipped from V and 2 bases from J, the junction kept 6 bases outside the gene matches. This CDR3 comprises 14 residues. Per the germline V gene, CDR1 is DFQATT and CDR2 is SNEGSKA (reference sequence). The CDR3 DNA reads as TGCAGTGCTCGGCGGGAGAGGGCCTACAATGAGCAGTTCTTC. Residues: CSARRERAYNEQFF.

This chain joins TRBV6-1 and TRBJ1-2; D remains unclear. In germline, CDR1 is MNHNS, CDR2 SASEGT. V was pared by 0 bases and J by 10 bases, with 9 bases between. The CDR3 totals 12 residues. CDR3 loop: CASSEAKGVYTF. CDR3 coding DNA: TGTGCCAGCAGTGAAGCAAAAGGAGTCTACACCTTC.

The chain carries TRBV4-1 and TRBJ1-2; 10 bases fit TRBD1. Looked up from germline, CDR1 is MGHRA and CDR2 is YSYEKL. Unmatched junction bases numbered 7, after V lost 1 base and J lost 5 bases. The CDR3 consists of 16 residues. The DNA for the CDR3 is TGCGCCAGCAGCCAAGGCCCGGGACAGGGGTTTTATGGCTACACCTTC. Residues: CASSQGPGQGFYGYTF.

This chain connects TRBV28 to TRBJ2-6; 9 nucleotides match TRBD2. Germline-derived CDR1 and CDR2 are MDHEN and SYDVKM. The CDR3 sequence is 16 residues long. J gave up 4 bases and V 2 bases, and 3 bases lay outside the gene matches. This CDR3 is CASSLVAGAGANVLTF. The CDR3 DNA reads TGTGCCAGCAGTTTAGTAGCGGGGGCAGGGGCCAACGTCCTGACTTTC. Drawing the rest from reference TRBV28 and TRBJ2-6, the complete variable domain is DVKVTQSSRYLVKRTGEKVFLECVQDMDHENMFWYRQDPGLGLRLIYFSYDVKMKEKGDIPEGYSVSREKKERFSLILESASTNQTSMYLCASSLVAGAGANVLTFGAGSRLTVL.